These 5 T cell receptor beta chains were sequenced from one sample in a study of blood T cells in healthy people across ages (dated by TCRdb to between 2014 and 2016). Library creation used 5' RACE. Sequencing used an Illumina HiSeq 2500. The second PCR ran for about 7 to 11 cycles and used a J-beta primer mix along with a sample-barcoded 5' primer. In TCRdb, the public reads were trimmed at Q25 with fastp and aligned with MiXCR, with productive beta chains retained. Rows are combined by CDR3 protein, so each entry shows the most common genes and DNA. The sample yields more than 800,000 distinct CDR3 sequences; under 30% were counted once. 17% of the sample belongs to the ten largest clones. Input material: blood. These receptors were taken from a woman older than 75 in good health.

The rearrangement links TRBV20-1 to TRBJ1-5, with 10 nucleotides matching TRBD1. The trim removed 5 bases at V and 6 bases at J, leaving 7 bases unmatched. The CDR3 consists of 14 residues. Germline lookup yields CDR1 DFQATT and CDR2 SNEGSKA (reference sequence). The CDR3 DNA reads TGCAGTGCTGTTAAGACAGGGGGCGGTCAGCCCCAGCATTTT. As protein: CSAVKTGGGQPQHF.

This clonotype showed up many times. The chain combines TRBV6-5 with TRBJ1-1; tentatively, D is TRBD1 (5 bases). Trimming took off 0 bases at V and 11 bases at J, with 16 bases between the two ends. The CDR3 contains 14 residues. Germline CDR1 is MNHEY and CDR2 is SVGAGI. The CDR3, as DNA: TGTGCCAGCAGTTACTCTCCCCAGGGTACTAAGGCTTTCTTT. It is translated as CASSYSPQGTKAFF.

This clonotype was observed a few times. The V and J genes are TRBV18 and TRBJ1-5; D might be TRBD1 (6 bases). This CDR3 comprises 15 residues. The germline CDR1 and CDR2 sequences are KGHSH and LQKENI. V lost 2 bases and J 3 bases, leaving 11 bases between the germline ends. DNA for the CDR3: TGTGCCAGCTCACCAGAAGGACAGTTCAATCAGCCCCAGCATTTT. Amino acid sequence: CASSPEGQFNQPQHF.

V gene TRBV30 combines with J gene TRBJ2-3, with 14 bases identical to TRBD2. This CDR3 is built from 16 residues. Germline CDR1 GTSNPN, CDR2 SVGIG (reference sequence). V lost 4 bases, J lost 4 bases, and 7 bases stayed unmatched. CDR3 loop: CAWIRLAGGRPDTQYF. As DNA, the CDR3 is TGTGCCTGGATCCGACTAGCGGGGGGGCGTCCAGATACGCAGTATTTT.

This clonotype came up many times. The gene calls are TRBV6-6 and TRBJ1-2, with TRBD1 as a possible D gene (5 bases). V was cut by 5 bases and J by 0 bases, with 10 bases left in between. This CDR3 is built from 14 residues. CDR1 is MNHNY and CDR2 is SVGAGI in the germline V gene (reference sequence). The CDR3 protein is CASSLGAANYGYTF. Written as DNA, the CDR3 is TGTGCCAGCAGTCTCGGGGCGGCTAACTATGGCTACACCTTC.